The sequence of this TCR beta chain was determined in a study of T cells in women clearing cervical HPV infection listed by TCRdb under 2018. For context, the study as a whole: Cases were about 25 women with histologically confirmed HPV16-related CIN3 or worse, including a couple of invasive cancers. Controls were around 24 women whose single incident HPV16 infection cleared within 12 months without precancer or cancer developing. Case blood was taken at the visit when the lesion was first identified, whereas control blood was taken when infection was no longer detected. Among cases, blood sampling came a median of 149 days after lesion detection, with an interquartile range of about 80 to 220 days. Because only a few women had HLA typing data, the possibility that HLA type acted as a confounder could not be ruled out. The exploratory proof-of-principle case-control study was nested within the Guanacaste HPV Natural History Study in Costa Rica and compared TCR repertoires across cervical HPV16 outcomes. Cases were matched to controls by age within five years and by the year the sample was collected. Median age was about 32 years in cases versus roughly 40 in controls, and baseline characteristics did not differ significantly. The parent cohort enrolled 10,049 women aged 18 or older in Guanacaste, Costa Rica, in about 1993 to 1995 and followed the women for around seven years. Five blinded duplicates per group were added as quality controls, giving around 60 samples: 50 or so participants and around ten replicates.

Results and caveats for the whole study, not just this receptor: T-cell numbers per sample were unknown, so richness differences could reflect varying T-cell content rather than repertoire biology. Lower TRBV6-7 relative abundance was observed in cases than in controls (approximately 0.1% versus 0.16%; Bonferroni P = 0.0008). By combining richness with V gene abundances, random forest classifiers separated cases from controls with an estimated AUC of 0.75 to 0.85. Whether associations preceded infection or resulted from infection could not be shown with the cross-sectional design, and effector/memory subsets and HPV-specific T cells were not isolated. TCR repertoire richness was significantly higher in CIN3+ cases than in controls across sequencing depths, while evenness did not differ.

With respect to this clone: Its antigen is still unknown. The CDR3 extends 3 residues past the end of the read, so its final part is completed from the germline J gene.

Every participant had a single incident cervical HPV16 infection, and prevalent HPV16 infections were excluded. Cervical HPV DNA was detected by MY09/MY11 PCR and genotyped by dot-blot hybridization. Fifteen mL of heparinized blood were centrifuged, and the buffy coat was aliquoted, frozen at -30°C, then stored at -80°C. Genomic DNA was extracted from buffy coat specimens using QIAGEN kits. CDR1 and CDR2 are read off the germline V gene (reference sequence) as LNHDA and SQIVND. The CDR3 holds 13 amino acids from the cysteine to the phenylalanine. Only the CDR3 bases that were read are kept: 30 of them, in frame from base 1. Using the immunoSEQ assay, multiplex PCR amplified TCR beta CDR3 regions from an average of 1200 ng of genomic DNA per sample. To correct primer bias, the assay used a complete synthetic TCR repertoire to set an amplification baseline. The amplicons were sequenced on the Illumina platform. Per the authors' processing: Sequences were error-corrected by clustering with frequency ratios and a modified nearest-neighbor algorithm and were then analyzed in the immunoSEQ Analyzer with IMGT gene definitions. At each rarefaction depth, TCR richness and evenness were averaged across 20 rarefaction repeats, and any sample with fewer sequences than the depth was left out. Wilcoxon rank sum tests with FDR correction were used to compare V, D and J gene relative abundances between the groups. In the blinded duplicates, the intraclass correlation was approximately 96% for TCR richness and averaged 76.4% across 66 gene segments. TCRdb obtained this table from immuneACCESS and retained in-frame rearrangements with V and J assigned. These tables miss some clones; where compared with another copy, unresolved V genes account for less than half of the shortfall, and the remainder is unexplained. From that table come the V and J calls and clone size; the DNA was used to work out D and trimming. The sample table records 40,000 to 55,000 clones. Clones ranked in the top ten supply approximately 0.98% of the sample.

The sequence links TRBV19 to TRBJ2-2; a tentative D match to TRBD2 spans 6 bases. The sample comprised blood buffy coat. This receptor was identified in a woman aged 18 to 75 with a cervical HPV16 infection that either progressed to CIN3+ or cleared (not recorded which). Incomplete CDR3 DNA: TGTGCCAGTAGTATGGTGGCAGGACTAAAG. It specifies CASSMVAGLK. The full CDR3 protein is CASSMVAGLKLFF. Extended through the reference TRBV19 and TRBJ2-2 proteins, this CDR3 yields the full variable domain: DGGITQSPKYLFRKEGQNVTLSCEQNLNHDAMYWYRQDPGQGLRLIYYSQIVNDFQKGDIAEGYSVSREKKESFPLTVTSAQKNPTAFYLCASSMVAGLKLFFGEGSRLTVL.